This entry is about one T cell receptor (beta chain). This sample stems from a study of blood T cell repertoires in COVID-19. The wider study: PBMCs, B-cell-depleted T cells, or T cells provided the cDNA or gDNA that made up the material.

Participant age was roughly 18 to 89 years, and participants resided in fewer than 25 US areas. Authors' analysis steps: Scientists estimated how many nucleated cells there were by amplifying reference gene primers. Produced via immunoSEQ multiplex PCR; TCRdb's table is partial and in-frame only. Clonal size and the V and J genes are those of that table, whereas D and trimming came from the DNA. The repertoire holds almost 250,000 clones, around nine tenths seen once, with about 1.6% in the top ten. The CDR3 is 13 amino acids. In germline, CDR1 is GTSNPN, CDR2 SVGIG (reference sequence). With 6 bases removed from V and 4 bases from J, the gap between germline ends came to 15 bases.

This TCR derives from a woman aged 50 to 65 who had recovered from COVID-19. This sequence joins TRBV30 and TRBJ1-2, with D possibly being TRBD1 (6 bases). The specimen was PBMCs or T cells enriched from blood (not recorded which). CDR3 nucleotides: TGTGCCTGCCCAAGGGGGGGATTCTATGGCTACACCTTC. This translates into CACPRGGFYGYTF.